Listed below are T cell receptor beta chains from one sample, sequenced in a study of OX40 agonist ivuxolimab in advanced cancers. Some clones are missing from TCRdb's copy, which holds only in-frame ones; the method was immunoSEQ multiplex PCR. The sample lists 75,000 to 100,000 clones, approximately 91% occurring once. This specimen was CD4+ or CD8+ T cells sorted from blood, taken in a trial of the OX40 agonist ivuxolimab. The receptor source for this set is an adult with an advanced solid tumor such as melanoma, head and neck, liver or kidney cancer. CDR3s include the opening cysteine and the closing phenylalanine or tryptophan. A D gene is named only where the DNA matches it firmly. The size of a clone is reported for some rows only, either as once, few or many, or as a class for expanded clones.

J gene | clone size | V gene | D gene | CDR3 DNA | CDR3 protein
TRBJ2-7 | - | TRBV6-5 | - | TGTGCCAGCTCCGAGCACCGGGGGGCGGGCGAGCAGTACTTC | CASSEHRGAGEQYF
TRBJ2-2 | - | TRBV9 | TRBD1 | TGTGCCAGCAGCACCAGCCCATCGACAGGGGGCGACGGGGAGCTGTTTTTT | CASSTSPSTGGDGELFF
TRBJ2-5 | - | TRBV21-1 | - | TGTGCCAGCAGCCCACAGGGGGCTCCAGAGACCCAGTACTTC | CASSPQGAPETQYF
TRBJ1-3 | - | TRBV18 | TRBD1 | TGTGCCAGCTCACCACCGGCGGCAGGGGGCTCTGGAAACACCATATATTTT | CASSPPAAGGSGNTIYF
TRBJ1-5 | - | TRBV21-1 | - | TGTGCCAGCAGCAAGAGCAGGGTCCAGCCCCAGCATTTT | CASSKSRVQPQHF
TRBJ1-4 | once | TRBV7-2 | - | TGTGCCAGCAGCTTAGCCAGCGGTACAACTAATGAAAAACTGTTTTTT | CASSLASGTTNEKLFF
TRBJ2-7 | - | TRBV25-1 | - | TGTGCCAGCAGTTGGGGCTTTCGGGAGCAGTACTTC | CASSWGFREQYF
TRBJ2-2 | - | TRBV28 | - | TGTGCCAGCTGGCTTGGGGGCCGCACCGGGGAGCTGTTTTTT | CASWLGGRTGELFF
TRBJ2-1 | once | TRBV10-1 | TRBD2 | TGCGCCAGCAGTGACGCTAGCGGTCTCTCCTACAATGAGCAGTTCTTC | CASSDASGLSYNEQFF
TRBJ2-1 | - | TRBV28 | - | TGTGCCAGCAGAACCCCGCCCATTGAGCAGTTCTTC | CASRTPPIEQFF
TRBJ1-2 | - | TRBV4-1 | - | TGCGCCAGCAGCGGACTGTATGGCTACACCTTC | CASSGLYGYTF
TRBJ2-1 | once | TRBV29-1 | - | TGCAGCGTTAGGGGTGCCTCCTACAATGAGCAGTTCTTC | CSVRGASYNEQFF
TRBJ2-1 | - | TRBV9 | TRBD1 | TGTGCCAGCAGCGCGGGTCCCGGACAGGGGGGCTACAATGAGCAGTTCTTC | CASSAGPGQGGYNEQFF
TRBJ1-1 | - | TRBV5-1 | - | TGCGCCAGCAGCTTGGTAAAAGGGGACACTGAAGCTTTCTTT | CASSLVKGDTEAFF
TRBJ2-1 | - | TRBV29-1 | - | TGCAGCGTTGGGGGGGAGGGACAGCCCAGAGAGCAGTTCTTC | CSVGGEGQPREQFF
TRBJ2-2 | once | TRBV7-2 | - | TGTGCCAGCAGCTTAATGCGAGGCAAGCTGAACACCGGGGAGCTGTTTTTT | CASSLMRGKLNTGELFF
TRBJ1-1 | - | TRBV7-9 | TRBD1 | TGTGCCAGCAGCCAATCACAGGGGGCCCACACTGAAGCTTTCTTT | CASSQSQGAHTEAFF
TRBJ2-1 | - | TRBV15 | - | TGTGCCACCAGCAGAGACGCCCCGGTGGTCAATGAGCAGTTCTTC | CATSRDAPVVNEQFF
TRBJ2-4 | - | TRBV7-2 | TRBD2 | TGTGCCAGCAGCTCCTCCCGGGCGGGGGTCGGTTTTCGGAACATTCAGTACTTC | CASSSSRAGVGFRNIQYF
TRBJ2-7 | - | TRBV28 | - | TGTGCCAGCAGTTTATCCGTGGGGCCTACCTACGAGCAGTACTTC | CASSLSVGPTYEQYF
TRBJ1-5 | - | TRBV6-5 | - | TGTGCCAGCAGGCCCACGATCAATCAGCCCCAGCATTTT | CASRPTINQPQHF
TRBJ1-5 | once | TRBV28 | - | TGTGCCAGCAGTTCCCACGGCCAGGGTCCCCAGCATTTT | CASSSHGQGPQHF
TRBJ2-5 | - | TRBV4-1 | - | TGCGCCAGCAGCCAAGTCCAGCCACAAGAGACCCAGTACTTC | CASSQVQPQETQYF
TRBJ2-5 | - | TRBV11-2 | - | TGTGCCAGCAGCTTAGAACGACAAGAGACCCAGTACTTC | CASSLERQETQYF
TRBJ2-3 | - | TRBV2 | TRBD1 | TGTGCCAGCAGCGGACAGGGACCAAGCACAGATACGCAGTATTTT | CASSGQGPSTDTQYF
TRBJ2-5 | - | TRBV30 | TRBD1 | TGTGCCTGGAGTCCGACAGGGGGCGAAGAGACCCAGTACTTC | CAWSPTGGEETQYF
TRBJ2-2 | - | TRBV9 | - | TGTGCCAGCAGCGTAACGACTGGGGTCACCGGGGAGCTGTTTTTT | CASSVTTGVTGELFF
TRBJ2-3 | - | TRBV5-4 | - | TGTGCCAGCAGTCTCAGGGCAGATACGCAGTATTTT | CASSLRADTQYF
TRBJ2-2 | - | TRBV6-5 | - | TGTGCCAGCAAAACGGGCACCGGGGAGCTGTTTTTT | CASKTGTGELFF
TRBJ2-3 | - | TRBV5-1 | TRBD2 | TGCGCCAGCAGCTTGGGACTAGCGGGAACCACAGATACGCAGTATTTT | CASSLGLAGTTDTQYF
TRBJ1-1 | - | TRBV18 | - | TGTGCCAGCTCACCAGAATATATGAACACTGAAGCTTTCTTT | CASSPEYMNTEAFF
TRBJ1-5 | - | TRBV6-6 | TRBD1 | TGTGCCAGCAGCCGACAGGGGGCGCGGGATCAGCCCCAGCATTTT | CASSRQGARDQPQHF
TRBJ1-2 | - | TRBV18 | - | TGTGCCAGCTCAGGGGGGATCCAACTTAACTATGGCTACACCTTC | CASSGGIQLNYGYTF
TRBJ2-2 | - | TRBV28 | - | TGTGCCAGCCTTGAGGGAATCTACGGGGGCACCGGGGAGCTGTTTTTT | CASLEGIYGGTGELFF
TRBJ2-3 | - | TRBV28 | TRBD2 | TGTGCCAGCAGTTCCGTTAGCGGGATGGGCACAGATACGCAGTATTTT | CASSSVSGMGTDTQYF
TRBJ2-3 | - | TRBV6-1 | - | TGTGCCAGCACCACCCCCTGGACTAGCACAGATACGCAGTATTTT | CASTTPWTSTDTQYF
TRBJ2-3 | - | TRBV19 | TRBD2 | TGTGCCAGTACCCCCGGGGCGGGAGTTCTAGATACGCAGTATTTT | CASTPGAGVLDTQYF
TRBJ1-6 | - | TRBV10-3 | - | TGTGCCATCAGTGAGGGGGGACCTAATAATTCACCCCTCCACTTT | CAISEGGPNNSPLHF
TRBJ2-3 | - | TRBV5-1 | TRBD1 | TGCGCCAGCAGGAAAGACAGGGAAGAGTATTTT | CASRKDREEYF
TRBJ2-7 | - | TRBV18 | TRBD2 | TGTGCCAGCTCACCGACTAGCGGGATGGGCGAGCAGTACTTC | CASSPTSGMGEQYF
TRBJ2-7 | - | TRBV6-6 | TRBD1 | TGTGCCAGCAGTTCTCAACAGGGGTATAACGAGCAGTACTTC | CASSSQQGYNEQYF
TRBJ2-5 | - | TRBV6-4 | TRBD2 | TGTGCCAGCGAAGGCGGCGGGGGGGGTACTCCAGTGACCCAGTACTTC | CASEGGGGGTPVTQYF
TRBJ1-4 | - | TRBV6-6 | TRBD1 | TGTGCCAGCAGCGCCGGGACAGGGTATGAAAAACTGTTTTTT | CASSAGTGYEKLFF
TRBJ2-7 | - | TRBV19 | TRBD2 | TGTGCCAGTAGTCCCCACTCCACTAGCGGGAGTTCCTACGAGCAGTACTTC | CASSPHSTSGSSYEQYF
TRBJ2-3 | - | TRBV27 | TRBD1 | TGTGCCAGCAGTCGCGGGACAGGGGTTAAGGGCACAGATACGCAGTATTTT | CASSRGTGVKGTDTQYF
TRBJ2-5 | - | TRBV6-8 | TRBD2 | TGTGCCAGTCTCGCCTTAGCGGGGTACCAAGAGACCCAGTACTTC | CASLALAGYQETQYF
TRBJ1-5 | medium-sized | TRBV27 | - | TGTGCCAGCAGGGGGAACAATCAGCCCCAGCATTTT | CASRGNNQPQHF
TRBJ2-5 | once | TRBV19 | - | TGTGCCAGTAGTTTCGGCAGGGCGGGCCAAGAGACCCAGTACTTC | CASSFGRAGQETQYF
TRBJ2-7 | - | TRBV5-1 | - | TGCGCCAGCAGCTTGGACTCTATATACGAGCAGTACTTC | CASSLDSIYEQYF
TRBJ2-7 | once | TRBV5-8 | TRBD1 | TGTGCCAGCAGCTTGGAAGGGACAGGGTCCTACGAGCAGTACTTC | CASSLEGTGSYEQYF
TRBJ2-3 | - | TRBV7-2 | TRBD2 | TGTGCCAGCAGCATGAACGGGGGGGCTTTAGATACGCAGTATTTT | CASSMNGGALDTQYF
TRBJ2-1 | - | TRBV4-1 | - | TGCGCCAGCAGCCAAGATTCATCCCTATCCTACAATGAGCAGTTCTTC | CASSQDSSLSYNEQFF
TRBJ1-4 | - | TRBV5-1 | - | TGCGCCAGCAGCTTGGCCCCACAGGGAACTAATGAAAAACTGTTTTTT | CASSLAPQGTNEKLFF